Below are 3 T cell receptor beta chains sequenced from a single sample in a study of blood T cell repertoires in COVID-19. Clones were sequenced by immunoSEQ multiplex PCR, and TCRdb holds only the in-frame ones, with some missing. The sample yields around 370,000 clones, around nine tenths seen once. The sample comprised peripheral blood. These TCRs come from a woman aged 70-85 years with COVID-19, enrolled during active disease.

This rearrangement joins TRBV5-1 to TRBJ2-4; 9 bases align to TRBD1. The CDR3 is 16 residues long. J gave up 3 bases and V 2 bases, and 6 bases lay outside the gene matches. Germline-derived CDR1 and CDR2 are SGHRS and YFSETQ. CDR3 DNA: TGCGCCAGCAGCTTAGGGACAGGGTCTGACAAAAACATTCAGTACTTC. It codes for CASSLGTGSDKNIQYF. The variable domain in full, completed from reference TRBV5-1 and TRBJ2-4, reads KAGVTQTPRYLIKTRGQQVTLSCSPISGHRSVSWYQQTPGQGLQFLFEYFSETQRNKGNFPGRFSGRQFSNSRSEMNVSTLELGDSALYLCASSLGTGSDKNIQYFGAGTRLSVL.

The rearrangement uses TRBV6-6 and TRBJ1-2; D possibly corresponds to TRBD1 (6 bases). Between the trimmed V and J ends, which lost 6 bases and 0 bases, there was a span of 17 bases. Germline CDR1 and CDR2: MNHNY and SVGAGI (reference sequence). CDR3 length equals 16 residues. The CDR3 protein is CASSPPTGTTNYGYTF. CDR3 nucleotide sequence: TGTGCCAGCAGCCCCCCGACCGGGACAACTAACTATGGCTACACCTTC.

The chain employs TRBV7-8 and TRBJ1-6; 8 nucleotides align to TRBD1. With 6 bases clipped from V and 9 bases from J, the junction kept 7 bases outside the gene matches. CDR3 length equals 14 residues. The germline V gene encodes CDR1 SGHVS and CDR2 FQNEAQ. CDR3 loop: CASRSTGESSPLHF. The CDR3 DNA reads TGTGCCAGCAGGTCGACAGGGGAAAGTTCACCCCTCCACTTT.